This T cell receptor beta chain was captured in a study of T cells in tuberculosis. The table came from immunoSEQ multiplex PCR; TCRdb's copy has only in-frame clones and leaves some out. The sample contains 25,000 to 35,000 clones, 92% of which appear only once. The germline gives CDR1 LNHDA, CDR2 SQIVND (reference sequence). V lost 1 base and J lost 0; bases outside the gene matches: 9. The CDR3 is 18 residues long. As to time point: new active TB diagnosis, blood taken before or within 7 days of starting treatment. The chain carries TRBV19 and TRBJ1-5; the match to TRBD1 covers 7 bases. This receptor was taken from an adult with tuberculosis. The source material was PBMCs, sampled at tuberculosis diagnosis. The CDR3 spells CASSIVRQGPYSNQPQHF. For the CDR3, the DNA is TGTGCCAGTAGTATAGTTAGACAGGGACCATATAGCAATCAGCCCCAGCATTTT.